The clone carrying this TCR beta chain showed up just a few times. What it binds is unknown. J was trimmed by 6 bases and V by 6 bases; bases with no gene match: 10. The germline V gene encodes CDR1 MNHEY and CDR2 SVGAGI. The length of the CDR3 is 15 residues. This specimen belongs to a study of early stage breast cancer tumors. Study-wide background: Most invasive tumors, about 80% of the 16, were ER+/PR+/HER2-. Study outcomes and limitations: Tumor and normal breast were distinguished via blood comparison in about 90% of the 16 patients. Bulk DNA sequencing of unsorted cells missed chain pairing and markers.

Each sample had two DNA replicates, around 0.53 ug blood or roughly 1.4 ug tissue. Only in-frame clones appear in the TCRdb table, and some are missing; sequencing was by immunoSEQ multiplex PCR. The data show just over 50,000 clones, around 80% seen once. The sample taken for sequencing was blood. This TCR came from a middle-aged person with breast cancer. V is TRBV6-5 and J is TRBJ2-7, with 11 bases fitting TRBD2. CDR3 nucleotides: TGTGCCAGCAGCCCCAGGACTAGCGGGCGTCTCGAGCAGTACTTC. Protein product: CASSPRTSGRLEQYF.